The T cell receptor (beta chain) under discussion was sequenced for a study of blood T cell repertoires in COVID-19. Overall study: T cells, B-cell-depleted T cells, or PBMCs supplied cDNA or gDNA.

Sequencing was performed with immunoSEQ multiplex PCR; in TCRdb, only in-frame clones are kept and a portion is missing. The sample lists 170,000 or so clones, 80% to 90% occurring once. This clone was counted between two and nine times. V dropped 2 bases and J dropped 5; count of bases not matched to a gene: 15. Germline-derived CDR1 and CDR2 are KGHSH and LQKENI. The CDR3 totals 17 residues. This chain connects TRBV18 to TRBJ2-7, with 7 nucleotides matching TRBD1. Material for sequencing was peripheral blood. The source of this sequence is a man in his forties or fifties with active or convalescent COVID-19. The CDR3 nucleotides are TGTGCCAGCTCACCAAAGTATGGAGCAGGGGGACCCCACGAGCAGTACTTC. This sequence encodes CASSPKYGAGGPHEQYF. Together with reference TRBV18 and TRBJ2-7, the CDR3 gives the full variable domain: NAGVMQNPRHLVRRRGQEARLRCSPMKGHSHVYWYRQLPEEGLKFMVYLQKENIIDESGMPKERFSAEFPKEGPSILRIQQVVRGDSAAYFCASSPKYGAGGPHEQYFGPGTRLTVT.